This note documents a single TCR beta chain sequence. Its antigen is as yet unknown. The data originate from a study of CD8+ T cells in alopecia areata. Whole-study context: A regimen of oral tofacitinib, 5 to 10 mg twice daily, was given to treated patients.

Treatment here: oral pan-JAK inhibitor, 5-10 mg twice daily. Study outcomes and limitations: Affected lesional scalp, above all in alopecia totalis/universalis, was more clonal than normal scalp.

Trimming stripped 4 bases from V and 1 base from J, with 14 bases between. The CDR3 totals 15 residues. The germline gives CDR1 LGHNA, CDR2 YSLEER. As the sequencing template, cDNA was produced by extracting RNA and reverse transcribing it. Profiling relied on immunoSEQ multiplex PCR, and the TCRdb table lists in-frame clones only, not all of them. There are approximately 180,000 clones in the sample; less than 70% occur only once, and 10% to 14% lies in the top ten. This TCR was sampled from a human donor with alopecia areata. The chain employs TRBV4-3 and TRBJ2-7; D is perhaps TRBD1 or TRBD2 (5 bases each). Sequencing was performed on CD8+ T cells sorted from blood, taken at week 24, from a patient treated with tofacitinib. The CDR3 nucleotides read TGCGCCAGCAGCCGAGATATTGGGGGTTCCTACGAGCAGTACTTC. The encoded protein is CASSRDIGGSYEQYF.